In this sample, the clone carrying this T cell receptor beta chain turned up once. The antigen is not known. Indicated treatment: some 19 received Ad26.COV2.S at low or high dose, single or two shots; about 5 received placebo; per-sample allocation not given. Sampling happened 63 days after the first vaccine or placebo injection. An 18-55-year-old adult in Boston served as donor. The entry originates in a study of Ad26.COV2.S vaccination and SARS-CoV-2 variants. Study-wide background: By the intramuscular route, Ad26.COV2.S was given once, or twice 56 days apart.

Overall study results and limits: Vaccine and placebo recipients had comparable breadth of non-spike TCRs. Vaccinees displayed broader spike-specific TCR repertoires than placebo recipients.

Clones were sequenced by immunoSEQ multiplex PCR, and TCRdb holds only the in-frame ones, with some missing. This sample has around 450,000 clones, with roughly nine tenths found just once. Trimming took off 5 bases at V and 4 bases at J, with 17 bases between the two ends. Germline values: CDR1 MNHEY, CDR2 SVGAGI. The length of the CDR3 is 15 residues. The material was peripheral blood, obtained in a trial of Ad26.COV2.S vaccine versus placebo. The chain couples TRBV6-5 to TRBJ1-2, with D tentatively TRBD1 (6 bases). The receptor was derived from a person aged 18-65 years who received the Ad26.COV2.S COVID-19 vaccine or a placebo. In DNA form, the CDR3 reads TGTGCCAGCAGTAATTTTAAACAGGGATCCTATGGCTACACCTTC. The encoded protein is CASSNFKQGSYGYTF.